The 10 T cell receptor beta chains reported below all come from one sample, sequenced in a study of PD-1 blockade in classical Hodgkin lymphoma. The repertoire was sequenced with immunoSEQ multiplex PCR; TCRdb's copy has only in-frame clones and lacks some. This sample has some 22,000 clones, with roughly 75% found just once. Each patient relapsed following autologous stem cell transplantation, and prior brentuximab vedotin exposure differed. The material sequenced was peripheral blood mononuclear cells (PBMCs), taken before the second cycle of nivolumab. The receptor set was obtained from a human donor with classical Hodgkin lymphoma.

The CDR3 loop is CASSLAGFGPQHF. The CDR3 region has the DNA TGCGCCAGCAGCTTGGCGGGGTTTGGGCCCCAGCATTTT. The chain has TRBV5-1 and TRBJ1-5; D uncertain. The V gene's germline CDR1 is SGHRS and CDR2 YFSETQ. This CDR3 is built from 13 residues. Trimming stripped 0 bases from V and 9 bases from J, with 10 bases between.

This clone showed up just once. The J gene is TRBJ2-1, the V gene TRBV6-5, with 9 bases aligning to TRBD2. In germline, CDR1 is MNHEY, CDR2 SVGAGI. The V segment lost 4 bases and the J segment 3 bases; nucleotides outside the gene matches: 4. The CDR3 loop spans 15 amino acids. CDR3 bases: TGTGCCAGCAGTTCTACTAGCGGGCTCTACAATGAGCAGTTCTTC. Protein: CASSSTSGLYNEQFF.

In regard to this clone: The identical CDR3 is also encoded by other nucleotide sequences in the sample. The V gene is TRBV4-1, the J gene TRBJ1-6; no reliable D call. This CDR3 contains 12 residues. From germline, CDR1 is MGHRA and CDR2 YSYEKL. The V end was cut by 5 bases, the J end by 5 bases, with 4 bases between. The CDR3 DNA sequence: TGCGCCAGCAGCTTAAATAATTCACCCCTCCACTTT. Translated, it gives CASSLNNSPLHF.

The CDR3 region is CASTDRGATGELFF. The CDR3 DNA reads as TGTGCCAGCACCGACAGGGGTGCGACCGGGGAGCTGTTTTTT. The chain recombines TRBV14 with TRBJ2-2; TRBD1 matches 8 bases. V shed 7 bases, J shed 5 bases, and the junction held 6 bases outside the gene matches. Per the germline V gene, CDR1 is SGHDN and CDR2 is FVKESK. This CDR3 has 14 residues.

The rearrangement uses TRBV18 and TRBJ2-4; D unresolved. The V gene's germline CDR1 is KGHSH and CDR2 LQKENI. This CDR3 region has 14 residues. V was clipped by 1 base and J by 5 bases, with 9 bases between them. The CDR3 bases are TGTGCCAGCTCACCACAACGCTCAGAAAACATTCAGTACTTC. Translated, it gives CASSPQRSENIQYF.

The V call is TRBV19, the J call TRBJ2-4; 8 positions agree with TRBD2. The germline gives CDR1 LNHDA, CDR2 SQIVND (reference sequence). The ends lost 3 bases at V and 7 bases at J; junction bases unmatched: 2. There are 13 residues in the CDR3. CDR3 nucleotide sequence: TGTGCCAGTAGTATCGCTAGCGGGAACATTCAGTACTTC. Translated, it gives CASSIASGNIQYF.

The chain has TRBV2 and TRBJ1-1; 10 bases are shared with TRBD1. Per the germline V gene, CDR1 is SNHLY and CDR2 is FYNNEI. There are 13 residues in the CDR3. The junction had 3 bases not matched to a gene; V was cut back by 6 bases and J by 5 bases. CDR3 nucleotide sequence: TGTGCCAGCAGGCGGACAGGGGGGACTGAAGCTTTCTTT. As protein: CASRRTGGTEAFF.

This clone has just a few counts. The chain is built from TRBV7-8 and TRBJ2-1; D might be TRBD2 (6 bases). Trimming removed 3 bases from V and 5 bases from J, with 14 bases in between. The CDR3 extends over 15 amino acids. CDR1 is SGHVS, CDR2 FQNEAQ, per germline. CDR3 sequence (DNA): TGTGCCAGCAGCTTCGGGAGTCTAATGCACAATGAGCAGTTCTTC. Protein: CASSFGSLMHNEQFF.

This clone was detected a few times. The chain joins TRBV5-1 to TRBJ2-2, with 8 bases fitting TRBD2. The junction had 10 bases not matched to a gene; V was cut back by 7 bases and J by 8 bases. Germline V lookup: CDR1 SGHRS, CDR2 YFSETQ. CDR3 length equals 14 residues. CDR3: CASEAGVPGGELFF. The CDR3 bases are TGCGCCAGCGAAGCGGGAGTCCCCGGGGGGGAGCTGTTTTTT.

V usage is TRBV11-1 and J usage is TRBJ2-5; either TRBD1 or TRBD2 may supply D (5 bases each). The germline gives CDR1 SGHAT, CDR2 FQDESV (reference sequence). The CDR3 loop spans 13 amino acids. Trimming took off 8 bases at V and 5 bases at J, with 15 bases between the two ends. The DNA of the CDR3 is TGTGCCAGCTCCAGAGGGGCCGGGGAGACCCAGTACTTC. As protein: CASSRGAGETQYF. The complete variable domain, with remaining parts taken from reference TRBV11-1 and TRBJ2-5, reads EAEVAQSPRYKITEKSQAVAFWCDPISGHATLYWYRQILGQGPELLVQFQDESVVDDSQLPKDRFSAERLKGVDSTLKIQPAELGDSAMYLCASSRGAGETQYFGPGTRLLVL.